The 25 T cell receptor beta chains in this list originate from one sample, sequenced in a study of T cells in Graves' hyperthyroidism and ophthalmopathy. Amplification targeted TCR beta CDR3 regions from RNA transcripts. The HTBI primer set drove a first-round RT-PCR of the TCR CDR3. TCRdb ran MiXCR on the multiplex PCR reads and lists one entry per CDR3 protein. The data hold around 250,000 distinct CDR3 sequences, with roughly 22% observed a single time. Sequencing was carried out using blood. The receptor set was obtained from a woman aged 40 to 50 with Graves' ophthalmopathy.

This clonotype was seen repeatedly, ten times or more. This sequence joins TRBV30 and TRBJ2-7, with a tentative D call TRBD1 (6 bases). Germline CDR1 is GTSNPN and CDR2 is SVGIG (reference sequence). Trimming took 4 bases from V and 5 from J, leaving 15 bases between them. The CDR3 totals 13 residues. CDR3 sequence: CAWKLNRADEQYF. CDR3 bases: TGTGCCTGGAAACTCAACAGGGCCGACGAGCAGTACTTC.

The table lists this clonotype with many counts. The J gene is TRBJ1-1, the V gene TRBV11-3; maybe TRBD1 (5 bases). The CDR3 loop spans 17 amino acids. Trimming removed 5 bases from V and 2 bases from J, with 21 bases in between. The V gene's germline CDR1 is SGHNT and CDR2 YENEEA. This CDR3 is CASSPWIGGRGNTEAFF. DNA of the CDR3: TGTGCCAGCAGCCCCTGGATCGGGGGGAGGGGAAACACTGAAGCTTTCTTT.

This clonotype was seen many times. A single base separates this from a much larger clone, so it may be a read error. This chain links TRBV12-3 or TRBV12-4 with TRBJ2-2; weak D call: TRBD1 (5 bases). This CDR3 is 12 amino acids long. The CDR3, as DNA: TGTGCCAGCACTTTAGGGGTCGGGGAGCTGTTTTTT. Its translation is CASTLGVGELFF.

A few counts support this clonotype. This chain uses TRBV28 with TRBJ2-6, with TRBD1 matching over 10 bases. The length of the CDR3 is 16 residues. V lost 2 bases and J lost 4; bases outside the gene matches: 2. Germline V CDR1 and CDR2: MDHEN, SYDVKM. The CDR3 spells CASSLGTGAGANVLTF. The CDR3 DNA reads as TGTGCCAGCAGTTTAGGGACAGGGGCGGGGGCCAACGTCCTGACTTTC. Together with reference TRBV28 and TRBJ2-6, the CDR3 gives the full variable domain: DVKVTQSSRYLVKRTGEKVFLECVQDMDHENMFWYRQDPGLGLRLIYFSYDVKMKEKGDIPEGYSVSREKKERFSLILESASTNQTSMYLCASSLGTGAGANVLTFGAGSRLTVL.

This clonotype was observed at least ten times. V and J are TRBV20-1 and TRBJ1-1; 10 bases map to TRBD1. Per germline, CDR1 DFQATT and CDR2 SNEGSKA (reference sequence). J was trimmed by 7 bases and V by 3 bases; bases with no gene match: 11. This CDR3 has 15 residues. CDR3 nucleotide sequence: TGCAGTGCTAGGGATGCGACAGGGGGCTTTATTGAAGCTTTCTTT. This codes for CSARDATGGFIEAFF.

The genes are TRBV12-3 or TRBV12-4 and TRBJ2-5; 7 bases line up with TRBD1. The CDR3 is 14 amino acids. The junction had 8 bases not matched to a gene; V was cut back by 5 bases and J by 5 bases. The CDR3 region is CASSRGLRLETQYF. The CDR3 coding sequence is TGTGCCAGCAGTAGGGGGCTCCGCTTGGAGACCCAGTACTTC.

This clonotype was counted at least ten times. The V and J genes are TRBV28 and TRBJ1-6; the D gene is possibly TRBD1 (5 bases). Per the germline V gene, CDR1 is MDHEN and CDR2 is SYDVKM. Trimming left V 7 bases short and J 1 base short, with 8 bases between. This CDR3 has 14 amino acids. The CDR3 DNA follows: TGTGCCAGCAAGTGGGGGTCCTATAATTCACCCCTCCACTTT. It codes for CASKWGSYNSPLHF.

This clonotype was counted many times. In DNA, the CDR3 is TGTGCCAGCACCTGGGGGGGCTACACCTTC. Translating it yields CASTWGGYTF. This chain uses TRBV2 with TRBJ1-2; D may be TRBD1 (5 bases). V gave up 7 bases and J gave up 8 bases, with 8 bases separating them. CDR1 is SNHLY and CDR2 is FYNNEI in the germline V gene. The length of the CDR3 is 10 residues.

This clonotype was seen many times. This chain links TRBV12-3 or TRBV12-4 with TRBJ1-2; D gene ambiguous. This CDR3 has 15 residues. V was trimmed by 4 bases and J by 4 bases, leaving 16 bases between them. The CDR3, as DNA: TGTGCCAGCAGTTACTCAGGCGCCCCTAGCTATGGCTACACCTTC. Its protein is CASSYSGAPSYGYTF.

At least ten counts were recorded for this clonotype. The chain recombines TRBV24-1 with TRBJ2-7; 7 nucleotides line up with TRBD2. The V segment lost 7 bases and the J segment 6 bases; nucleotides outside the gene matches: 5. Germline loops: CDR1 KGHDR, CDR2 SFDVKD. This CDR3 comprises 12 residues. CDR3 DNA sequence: TGTGCCACCAGCCCCGGCGGGAGCGAGCAGTACTTC. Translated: CATSPGGSEQYF.

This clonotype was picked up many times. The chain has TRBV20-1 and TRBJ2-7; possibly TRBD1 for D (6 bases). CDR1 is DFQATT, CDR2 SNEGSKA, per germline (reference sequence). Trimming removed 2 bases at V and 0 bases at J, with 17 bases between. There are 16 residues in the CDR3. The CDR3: CSARLTTGASSYEQYF. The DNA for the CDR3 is TGCAGTGCTAGACTCACGACAGGCGCGAGCTCCTACGAGCAGTACTTC.

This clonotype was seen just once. This chain's CDR3 is CASSPRVYGGTQYF. In DNA, the CDR3 is TGCGCCAGCAGCCCCAGGGTCTACGGTGGGACCCAGTACTTC. The chain has TRBV4-1 and TRBJ2-5; perhaps TRBD1 as D (5 bases). The CDR3 contains 14 residues. V lost 4 bases and J lost 7, with 16 bases in between. The germline V gene encodes CDR1 MGHRA and CDR2 YSYEKL.

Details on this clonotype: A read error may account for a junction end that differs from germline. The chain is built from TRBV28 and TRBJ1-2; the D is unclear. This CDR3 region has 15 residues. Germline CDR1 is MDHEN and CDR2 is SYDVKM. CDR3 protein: CVSSLPTIPLFGYTF. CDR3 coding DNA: TGTGTCAGCAGTTTACCTACCATCCCCTTATTTGGCTACACCTTC.

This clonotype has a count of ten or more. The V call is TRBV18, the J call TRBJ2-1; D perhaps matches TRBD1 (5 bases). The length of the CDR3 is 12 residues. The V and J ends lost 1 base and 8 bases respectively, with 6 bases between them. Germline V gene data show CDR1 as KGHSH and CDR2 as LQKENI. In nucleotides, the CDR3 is TGTGCCAGCTCACCACAGGGGTATGAGCAGTTCTTC. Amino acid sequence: CASSPQGYEQFF.

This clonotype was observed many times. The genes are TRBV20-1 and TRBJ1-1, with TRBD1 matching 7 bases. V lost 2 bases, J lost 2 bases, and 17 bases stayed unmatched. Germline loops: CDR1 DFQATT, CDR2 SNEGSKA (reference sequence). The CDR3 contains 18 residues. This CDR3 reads CSARTFPGQSNFNTEAFF. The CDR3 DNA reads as TGCAGTGCTAGAACCTTTCCGGGACAGTCTAATTTTAACACTGAAGCTTTCTTT.

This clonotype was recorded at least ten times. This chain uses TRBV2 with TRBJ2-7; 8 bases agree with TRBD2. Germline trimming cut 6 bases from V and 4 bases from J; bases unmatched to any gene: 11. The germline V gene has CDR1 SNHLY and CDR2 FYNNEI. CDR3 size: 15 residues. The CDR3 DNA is TGTGCCAGCAGCGCTCTAACTAGCGGACCTTACGAGCAGTACTTC. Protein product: CASSALTSGPYEQYF. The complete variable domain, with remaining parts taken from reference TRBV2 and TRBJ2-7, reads EPEVTQTPSHQVTQMGQEVILRCVPISNHLYFYWYRQILGQKVEFLVSFYNNEISEKSEIFDDQFSVERPDGSNFTLKIRSTKLEDSAMYFCASSALTSGPYEQYFGPGTRLTVT.

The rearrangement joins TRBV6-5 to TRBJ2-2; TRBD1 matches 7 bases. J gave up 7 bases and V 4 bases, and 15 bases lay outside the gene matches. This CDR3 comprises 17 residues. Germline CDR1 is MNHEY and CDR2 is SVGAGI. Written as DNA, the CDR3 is TGTGCCAGCAGTTCCCTCGGCACAGGGGCAAGTGGCGGGGAGCTGTTTTTT. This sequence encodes CASSSLGTGASGGELFF.

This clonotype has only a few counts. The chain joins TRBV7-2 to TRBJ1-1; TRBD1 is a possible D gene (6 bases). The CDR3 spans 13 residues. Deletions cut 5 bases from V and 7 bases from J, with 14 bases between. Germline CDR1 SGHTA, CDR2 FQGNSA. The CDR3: CASSITGSGEAFF. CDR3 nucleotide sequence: TGTGCCAGCAGCATTACAGGGTCGGGTGAAGCTTTCTTT.

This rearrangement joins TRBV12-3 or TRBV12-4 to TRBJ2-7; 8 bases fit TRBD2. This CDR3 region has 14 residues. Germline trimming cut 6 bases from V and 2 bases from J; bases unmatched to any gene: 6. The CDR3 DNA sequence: TGTGCCAGCAGAGACACTAGCGGCGCCTACGAGCAGTACTTC. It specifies CASRDTSGAYEQYF.

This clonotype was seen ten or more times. The CDR3 reads CASSRGTDEAFF. The CDR3 DNA reads TGTGCCAGCAGCCGAGGAACAGATGAAGCTTTCTTT. The chain employs TRBV5-6 and TRBJ1-1; D gene ambiguous. This CDR3 is built from 12 residues. The germline gives CDR1 SGHDT, CDR2 YYEEEE. Trimming removed 4 bases at V and 7 bases at J, with 11 bases between.

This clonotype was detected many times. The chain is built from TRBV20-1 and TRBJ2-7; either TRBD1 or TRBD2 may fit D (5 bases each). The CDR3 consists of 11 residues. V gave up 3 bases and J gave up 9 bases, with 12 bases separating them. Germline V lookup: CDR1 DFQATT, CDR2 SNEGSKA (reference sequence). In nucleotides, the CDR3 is TGCAGTGCTAGTCCCGGGGCTATGCAGTACTTC. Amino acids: CSASPGAMQYF.

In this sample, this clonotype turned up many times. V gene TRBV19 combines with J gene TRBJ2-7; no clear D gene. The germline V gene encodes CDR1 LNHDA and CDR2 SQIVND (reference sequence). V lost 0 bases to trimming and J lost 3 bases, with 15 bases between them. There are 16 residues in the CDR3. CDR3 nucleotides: TGTGCCAGTAGTATAGACCGGTGGGGAAAAGGCTACGAGCAGTACTTC. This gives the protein CASSIDRWGKGYEQYF.

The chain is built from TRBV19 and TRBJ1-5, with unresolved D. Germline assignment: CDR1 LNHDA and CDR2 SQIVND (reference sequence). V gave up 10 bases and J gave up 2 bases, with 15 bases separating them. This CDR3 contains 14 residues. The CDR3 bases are TGTGCCATTTCTTCGGGTCTTCGCAATCAGCCCCAGCATTTT. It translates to CAISSGLRNQPQHF.

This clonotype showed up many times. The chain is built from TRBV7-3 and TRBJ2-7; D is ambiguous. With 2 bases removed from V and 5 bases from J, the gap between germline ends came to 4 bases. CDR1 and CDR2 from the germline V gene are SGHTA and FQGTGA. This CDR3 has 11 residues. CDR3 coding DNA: TGTGCCAGCAGCTTACCAGACGAGCAGTACTTC. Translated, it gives CASSLPDEQYF.

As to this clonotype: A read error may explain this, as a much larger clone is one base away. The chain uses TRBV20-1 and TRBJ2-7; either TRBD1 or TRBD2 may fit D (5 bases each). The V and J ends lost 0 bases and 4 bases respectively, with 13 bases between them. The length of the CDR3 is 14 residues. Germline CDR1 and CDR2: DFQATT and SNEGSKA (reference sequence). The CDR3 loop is CSARELGAEYEQYF. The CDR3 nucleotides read TGCAGTGCTAGAGAGCTCGGGGCAGAGTACGAGCAGTACTTC.